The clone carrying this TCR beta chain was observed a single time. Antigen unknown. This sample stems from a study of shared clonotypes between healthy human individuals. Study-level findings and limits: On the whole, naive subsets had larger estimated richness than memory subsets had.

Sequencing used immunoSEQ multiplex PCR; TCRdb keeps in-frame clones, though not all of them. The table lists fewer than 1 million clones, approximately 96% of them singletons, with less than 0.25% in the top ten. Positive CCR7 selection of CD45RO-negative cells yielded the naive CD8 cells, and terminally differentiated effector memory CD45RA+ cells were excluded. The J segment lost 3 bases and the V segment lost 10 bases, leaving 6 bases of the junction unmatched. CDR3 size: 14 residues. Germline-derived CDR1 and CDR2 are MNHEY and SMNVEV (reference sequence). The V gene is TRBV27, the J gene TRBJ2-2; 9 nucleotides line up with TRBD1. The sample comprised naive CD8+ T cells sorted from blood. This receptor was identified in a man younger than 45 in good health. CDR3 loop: CATTGGADTGELFF. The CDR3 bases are TGTGCCACCACAGGGGGCGCGGACACCGGGGAGCTGTTTTTT.